This TCR beta chain was identified in a study of T cells after yellow fever vaccination. Study background: Libraries from low-cell-number fractions were prepared with the SMART-Seq v4 Ultra Low Input RNA kit.

Template-switching 5'RACE yielded the TCR cDNA; a universal primer site and UMIs were added in the process. TCRdb itself ran the 5' RACE reads through MiXCR, one entry per CDR3 protein. The sample lists hundreds of thousands of distinct CDR3 sequences; about 12% were seen once. This CDR3 has 15 residues. Germline V gives CDR1 DFQATT, CDR2 SNEGSKA (reference sequence). The V segment lost 5 bases and the J segment 6 bases; nucleotides outside the gene matches: 4. As concerns this clonotype: Its cognate antigen is unknown.

Study-wide results and caveats: Contaminating bulk clonotypes could be abundant in FACS-sorted repertoires. Subsequent booster samples again held most clones from primary vaccination (96% CD4, about 90% CD8).

The sequencing used PBMCs, collected on the day of the yellow fever booster vaccination. The gene calls are TRBV20-1 and TRBJ2-1; the match to TRBD2 covers 16 bases. This sequence was found in a young man who received the YFV17D yellow fever vaccine. The CDR3 loop is CSAGGLAGGSNEQFF. The CDR3 nucleotides are TGCAGTGCTGGGGGACTAGCGGGAGGGTCCAATGAGCAGTTCTTC.